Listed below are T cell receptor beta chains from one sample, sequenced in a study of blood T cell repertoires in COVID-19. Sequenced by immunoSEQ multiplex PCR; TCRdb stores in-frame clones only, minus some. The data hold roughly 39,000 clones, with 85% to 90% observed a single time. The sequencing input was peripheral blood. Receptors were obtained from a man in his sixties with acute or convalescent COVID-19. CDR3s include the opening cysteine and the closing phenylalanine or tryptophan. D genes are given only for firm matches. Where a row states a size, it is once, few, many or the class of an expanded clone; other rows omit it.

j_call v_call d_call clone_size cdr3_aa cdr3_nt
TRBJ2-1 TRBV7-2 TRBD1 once CASRQGAWNEQFF TGTGCCAGCAGACAGGGGGCCTGGAATGAGCAGTTCTTC
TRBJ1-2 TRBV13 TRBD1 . CASKTGAGGRYGYTF TGTGCCAGCAAAACAGGGGCAGGGGGTCGGTATGGCTACACCTTC
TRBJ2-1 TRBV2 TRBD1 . CASRFENRGDEQFF TGTGCCAGCAGATTTGAAAACAGGGGTGATGAGCAGTTCTTC
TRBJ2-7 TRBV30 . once CAWTGSPYEQYF TGTGCCTGGACAGGGTCCCCCTACGAGCAGTACTTC
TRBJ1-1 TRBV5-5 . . CASSVIGEVAFF TGTGCCAGCAGCGTGATTGGAGAGGTGGCTTTCTTT
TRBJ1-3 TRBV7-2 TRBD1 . CASSLGTGDRAGNTIYF TGTGCCAGCAGCTTAGGGACAGGGGATAGGGCTGGAAACACCATATATTTT
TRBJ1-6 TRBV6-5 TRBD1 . CASSLRGRGDSPLHF TGTGCCAGCAGTCTCAGGGGCAGGGGGGATTCACCCCTCCACTTT
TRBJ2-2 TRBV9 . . CASSVSGQLSTGELFF TGTGCCAGCAGCGTCTCCGGACAGCTATCCACCGGGGAGCTGTTTTTT
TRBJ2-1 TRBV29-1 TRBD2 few CSVFGLAGDYNEQFF TGCAGCGTTTTCGGACTAGCGGGGGATTACAATGAGCAGTTCTTC
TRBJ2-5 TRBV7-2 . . CASSLTGGLYQETQYF TGTGCCAGCAGCCTAACCGGGGGATTGTACCAAGAGACCCAGTACTTC
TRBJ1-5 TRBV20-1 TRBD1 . CSASPSDRGDQPQHF TGCAGTGCTAGTCCCTCGGACAGGGGGGATCAGCCCCAGCATTTT
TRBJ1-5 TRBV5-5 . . CASSFIVNQPQHF TGTGCCAGCAGCTTCATAGTTAATCAGCCCCAGCATTTT
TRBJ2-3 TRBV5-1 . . CASSLVPRISTDTQYF TGCGCCAGCAGCTTGGTGCCGAGAATAAGCACAGATACGCAGTATTTT
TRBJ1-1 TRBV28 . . CASSSSFTGTRAFF TGTGCCAGCAGTTCCTCATTTACCGGGACACGAGCTTTCTTT
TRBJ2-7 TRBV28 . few CASKSYSERQYF TGTGCCAGCAAATCTTACTCGGAGAGGCAGTACTTC
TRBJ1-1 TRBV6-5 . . CAIQAAPFNEAFF TGTGCCATACAGGCAGCTCCCTTCAATGAAGCTTTCTTT
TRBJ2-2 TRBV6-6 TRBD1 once CASSPGTGVVTGELFF TGTGCCAGCAGTCCGGGGACAGGGGTCGTCACCGGGGAGCTGTTTTTT
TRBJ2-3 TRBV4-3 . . CASSQDRSAGAGDTQYF TGCGCCAGCAGCCAAGATCGTAGTGCGGGGGCCGGGGATACGCAGTATTTT
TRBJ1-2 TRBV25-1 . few CASSATTNYGYTF TGTGCCAGCAGCGCTACGACTAACTATGGCTACACCTTC
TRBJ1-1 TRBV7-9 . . CASSQDGGRIEAFF TGTGCCAGCAGTCAGGACGGAGGACGGATTGAAGCTTTCTTT
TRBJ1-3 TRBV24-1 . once CATTHRRYSGNTIYF TGTGCCACCACCCACAGGAGATACTCTGGAAACACCATATATTTT
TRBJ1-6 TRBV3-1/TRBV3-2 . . CASSQVGGLNSPLHF TGTGCCAGCAGCCAAGTCGGGGGGCTTAATTCACCCCTCCACTTT
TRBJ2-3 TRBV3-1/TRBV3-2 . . CASSQDLLARSDTQYF TGTGCCAGCAGCCAAGATCTTCTAGCTCGCTCAGATACGCAGTATTTT
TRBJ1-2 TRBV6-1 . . CASSEAGGLNYGYTF TGTGCCAGCAGTGAAGCGGGGGGGCTTAACTATGGCTACACCTTC
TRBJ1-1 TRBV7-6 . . CASSLDRDTEAFF TGTGCCAGCAGTTTAGACCGGGACACTGAAGCTTTCTTT
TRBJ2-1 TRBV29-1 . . CSVPGQKTSYNEQFF TGCAGCGTTCCCGGACAGAAGACCTCCTACAATGAGCAGTTCTTC
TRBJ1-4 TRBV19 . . CASTPGISTNEKLFF TGTGCCAGTACCCCAGGGATCTCAACTAATGAAAAACTGTTTTTT
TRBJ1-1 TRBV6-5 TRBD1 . CASSWDRVENPEAFF TGTGCCAGCAGTTGGGACAGGGTGGAAAACCCTGAAGCTTTCTTT
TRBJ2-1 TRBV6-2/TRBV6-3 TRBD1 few CASSSGLLGQGNEQFF TGTGCCAGCAGTTCCGGTCTCCTGGGACAGGGGAATGAGCAGTTCTTC
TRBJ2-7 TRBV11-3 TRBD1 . CASSNRGSEQYF TGTGCCAGCAGCAACAGGGGGAGCGAGCAGTACTTC
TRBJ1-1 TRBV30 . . CAWSVNSGTEAFF TGTGCCTGGAGTGTTAATAGTGGCACTGAAGCTTTCTTT
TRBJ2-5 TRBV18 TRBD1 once CASSPLLGQQETQYF TGTGCCAGCTCACCGCTACTGGGACAGCAAGAGACCCAGTACTTC
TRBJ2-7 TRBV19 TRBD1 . CASRLSGQGAYEQYF TGTGCCAGTAGGTTGTCGGGACAGGGCGCCTACGAGCAGTACTTC
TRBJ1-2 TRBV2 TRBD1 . CASRSDRAYGYTF TGTGCCAGCAGATCGGACAGGGCCTATGGCTACACCTTC
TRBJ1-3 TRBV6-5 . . CASSYSPDTTANF TGTGCCAGCAGTTACTCTCCGGACACTACCGCTAATTTT
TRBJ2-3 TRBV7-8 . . CASSHRGGSTDTQYF TGTGCCAGCAGCCATCGAGGGGGTAGCACAGATACGCAGTATTTT
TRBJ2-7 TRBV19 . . CASSTLDSYEQYF TGTGCCAGTAGTACCCTCGACTCTTACGAGCAGTACTTC
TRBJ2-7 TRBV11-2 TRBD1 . CASSLLGQGRSYEQYF TGTGCCAGCAGCTTGCTGGGACAGGGGCGATCCTACGAGCAGTACTTC
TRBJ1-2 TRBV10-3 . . CAIGEGRGYGYTF TGTGCCATAGGGGAAGGGCGCGGCTATGGCTACACCTTC
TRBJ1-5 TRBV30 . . CAWSKGAGNQPQHF TGTGCCTGGAGCAAAGGCGCGGGCAATCAGCCCCAGCATTTT
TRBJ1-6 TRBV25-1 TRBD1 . CASRTPGTVNSPLHF TGTGCCAGCCGAACCCCCGGGACAGTGAATTCACCCCTCCACTTT
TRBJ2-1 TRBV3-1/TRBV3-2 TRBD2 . CASSQGTSGGNEQFF TGTGCCAGCAGCCAAGGGACTAGCGGGGGGAATGAGCAGTTCTTC
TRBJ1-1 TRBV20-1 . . CSARDLAEAFF TGCAGTGCTAGAGATTTAGCTGAAGCTTTCTTT
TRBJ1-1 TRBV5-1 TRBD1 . CASSSGQDFTEAFF TGCGCCAGCAGCTCTGGACAGGATTTCACTGAAGCTTTCTTT